This record concerns one T cell receptor (beta chain) sequence. Its target is not known. CDR1 MNHEY and CDR2 SMNVEV come from the germline V gene (reference sequence). Trimming took off 4 bases at V and 9 bases at J, with 18 bases between the two ends. The CDR3 has 14 amino acids. This sample was taken from a study of cytomegalovirus exposure and HLA in healthy donors. Looking at the study overall: Most donors, roughly 77% of several hundred genotyped, fell in the Caucasian-associated ancestry cluster. General study results and limits: Most of the TCR beta V segments (in an earlier analysis) were productive either about 90% or about 30% of the time. A highly shared variant cluster was judged a likely technical artifact.

The PCR used 60 Vbeta and 13 Jbeta primers. Here immunoSEQ multiplex PCR was the method, and the copy in TCRdb shows in-frame clones only, minus some. The sample carries about 130,000 clones, around 80% recorded once. The chain employs TRBV27 and TRBJ1-1; the D gene is possibly TRBD1 (6 bases). The source is a man aged 18 to 35 in good health and CMV-seronegative. Sequenced sample: PBMCs. DNA for the CDR3: TGTGCCAGCAGTTCACCTACAACAGGGTGGAAAGCTTTCTTT. Translation: CASSSPTTGWKAFF.